These 9 T cell receptor beta chains were sequenced from one sample in a study of shared clonotypes between healthy human individuals. Positively selected for CCR7, the CD45RO-negative cells used as naive CD8 cells excluded terminally differentiated effector memory CD45RA+ cells. Repertoires were generated with immunoSEQ multiplex PCR, while TCRdb's copy carries only in-frame clones and drops some. The sample gives millions of clones, approximately 94% of which show up once; 0.85% to 1.2% is in the top ten. The sequencing input was naive CD8+ T cells sorted from blood. The receptors shown here come from a man aged 18 to 29 in good health.

The chain is built from TRBV6-1 and TRBJ2-7; 10 positions agree with TRBD1. Looked up from germline, CDR1 is MNHNS and CDR2 is SASEGT. This CDR3 contains 14 residues. Losses at the gene ends were 7 bases for V and 3 bases for J; bases not matched to a gene: 6. CDR3 sequence (DNA): TGTGCCAGCAACCCGGGACAGGGGTTCTACGAGCAGTACTTC. Translating gives CASNPGQGFYEQYF.

This clone has only one observation. The genes are TRBV7-9 and TRBJ2-7; 8 bases are a match to TRBD1. The germline gives CDR1 SEHNR, CDR2 FQNEAQ (reference sequence). The CDR3 runs 15 residues. V trimming: 1 base; J trimming: 2 bases; junction bases outside the gene matches: 4. The CDR3 DNA reads as TGTGCCAGCAGCTTAGATTTACAGGGGGCCTACGAGCAGTACTTC. This translates into CASSLDLQGAYEQYF.

The chain employs TRBV6-1 and TRBJ1-2, with 7 bases fitting TRBD1. This CDR3 is 13 amino acids long. In germline, CDR1 is MNHNS, CDR2 SASEGT. After removal of 7 bases from V and 0 bases from J, the junction contained 2 bases not matched to a gene. In nucleotides, the CDR3 is TGTGCCAGCACCACAGGGGCTAACTATGGCTACACCTTC. This codes for CASTTGANYGYTF.

The chain carries TRBV5-6 and TRBJ2-1, with D possibly matching TRBD1 (6 bases). The CDR3 runs to 14 residues. Trimming took 2 bases from V and 7 from J, leaving 13 bases between them. Per germline, CDR1 SGHDT and CDR2 YYEEEE. DNA for the CDR3: TGTGCCAGCAGCTTTCAGGGGTATTTGAATGAGCAGTTCTTC. It encodes CASSFQGYLNEQFF.

The CDR3 spells CASSQARELGYEQYF. CDR3 nucleotides: TGCGCCAGCAGCCAAGCTCGGGAGTTAGGGTACGAGCAGTACTTC. The V and J genes are TRBV4-3 and TRBJ2-7; D possibly corresponds to TRBD2 (6 bases). V was cut by 1 base and J by 4 bases, with 14 bases left in between. CDR1 and CDR2 (germline): LGHNA, YSLEER. This CDR3 comprises 15 residues.

CDR3 DNA sequence: TGTGCCAGCAGTCATGACGGGGGAACCTACAATGAGCAGTTCTTC. The encoded protein is CASSHDGGTYNEQFF. The chain uses TRBV6-4 and TRBJ2-1; tentatively, D is TRBD2 (6 bases). Trimming took off 5 bases at V and 2 bases at J, with 13 bases between the two ends. The CDR3 spans 15 residues. The V gene's germline CDR1 is MRHNA and CDR2 SNTAGT.

CDR3 in amino acids: CSAGGSMNTEAFF. The CDR3 nucleotides read TGCAGCGCTGGGGGGAGTATGAACACTGAAGCTTTCTTT. The chain couples TRBV29-1 to TRBJ1-1; D is perhaps TRBD1 (5 bases). The ends were cut back, 7 bases at V and 0 bases at J, with 12 bases in the middle. Germline CDR1 SQVTM, CDR2 ANQGSEA. The length of the CDR3 is 13 residues.

The chain joins TRBV11-2 to TRBJ1-2; 7 nucleotides match TRBD1. The CDR3 length is 16 residues. Germline V gene lookup returns CDR1 SGHAT and CDR2 FQNNGV. V gave up 1 base and J gave up 4 bases; unmatched junction bases: 9. CDR3 bases: TGTGCCAGCAGCTTAGGAGGAAATGCAGGGGGCTATGGCTACACCTTC. This codes for CASSLGGNAGGYGYTF.

Concerning this clone: Other nucleotide sequences in the sample specify the same CDR3. The chain is built from TRBV5-1 and TRBJ2-1, with 10 bases fitting TRBD2. J gave up 6 bases and V 2 bases, and 5 bases lay outside the gene matches. CDR3 length: 15 amino acids. The V gene's germline CDR1 is SGHRS and CDR2 YFSETQ. The CDR3 is CASSLAGGPFNEQFF. The CDR3 DNA follows: TGCGCCAGCAGCTTAGCGGGGGGGCCTTTCAATGAGCAGTTCTTC. The whole variable domain, remainder taken from reference TRBV5-1 and TRBJ2-1, is KAGVTQTPRYLIKTRGQQVTLSCSPISGHRSVSWYQQTPGQGLQFLFEYFSETQRNKGNFPGRFSGRQFSNSRSEMNVSTLELGDSALYLCASSLAGGPFNEQFFGPGTRLTVL.